The clone carrying this T cell receptor (beta chain) was detected ten times or more. Its antigen is currently unknown. Each CDR3 protein is one row after TCRdb ran MiXCR on the reads. The repertoire holds around 260,000 distinct CDR3 sequences, with over 8% as singletons. The data originate from a study of T cell repertoires in cytomegalovirus infection. In the study overall: Shared public TCR beta signatures pointed to both CMV infection and a matching HLA type. Whole-study results and caveats: The ex vivo response was dominated by HLA-C-restricted CMV-specific TCR beta clonotypes. Accumulated public TCR beta family frequency recognized individuals carrying CMV together with the relevant HLA.

Germline values: CDR1 DFQATT, CDR2 SNEGSKA (reference sequence). The CDR3 extends over 15 amino acids. V was pared by 3 bases and J by 6 bases, with 18 bases between. The sequencing sample was made of PBMCs. The receptor comes from a human donor in good health (CMV status not recorded). Some clones in this sample may be carry-over from other donors' samples. V usage is TRBV20-1 and J usage is TRBJ2-1; D tentatively fits TRBD1 or TRBD2 (6 bases each). CDR3 sequence: CSASGGRGASNEQFF. In DNA form, the CDR3 reads TGCAGTGCTAGTGGGGGGCGGGGAGCAAGCAATGAGCAGTTCTTC.